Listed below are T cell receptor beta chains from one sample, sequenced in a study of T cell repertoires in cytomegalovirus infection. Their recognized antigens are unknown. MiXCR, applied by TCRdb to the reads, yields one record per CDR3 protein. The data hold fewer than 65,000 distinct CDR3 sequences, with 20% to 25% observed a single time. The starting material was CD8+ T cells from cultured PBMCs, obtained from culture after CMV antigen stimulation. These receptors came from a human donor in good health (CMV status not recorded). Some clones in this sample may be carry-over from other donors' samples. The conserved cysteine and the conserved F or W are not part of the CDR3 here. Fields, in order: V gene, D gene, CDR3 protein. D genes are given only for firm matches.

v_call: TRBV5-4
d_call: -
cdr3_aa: ASSPEGTSYEQY

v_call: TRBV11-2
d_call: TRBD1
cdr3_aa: ASSPGTGVEQY

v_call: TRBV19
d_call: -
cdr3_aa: ASSFSYGVGELF

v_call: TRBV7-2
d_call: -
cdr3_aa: ASSPAWRDTQY

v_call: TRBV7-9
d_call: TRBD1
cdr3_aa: ASSQWTGRETQY

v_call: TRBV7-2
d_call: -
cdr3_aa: ASSPGLENEQF

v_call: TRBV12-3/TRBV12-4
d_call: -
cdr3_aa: ASSFRQIGPGELF

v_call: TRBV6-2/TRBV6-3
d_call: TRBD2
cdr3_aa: ASSLTSGIIFNEQF

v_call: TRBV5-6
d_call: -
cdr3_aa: ASSSRRRPNYGYT

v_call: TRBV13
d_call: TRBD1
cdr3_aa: ASSSGTGRIDYGYT

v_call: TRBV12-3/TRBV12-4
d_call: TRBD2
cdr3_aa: ASRLRASGRAYEQF

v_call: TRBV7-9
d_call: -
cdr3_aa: ASRSYLGETQY

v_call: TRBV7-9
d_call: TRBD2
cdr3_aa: ASSLGMGLAAYEQY

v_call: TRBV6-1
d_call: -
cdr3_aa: ASSESIINTEAF

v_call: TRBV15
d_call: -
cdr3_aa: ATSIQEPSDTQY

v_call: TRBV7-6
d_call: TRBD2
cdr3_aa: ASSLGLAGAYTGELF

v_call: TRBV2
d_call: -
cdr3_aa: ASSGRLVSYNEQF

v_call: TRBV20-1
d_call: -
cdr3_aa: SARDQADTQY

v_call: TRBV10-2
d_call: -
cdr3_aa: ATLDRNTEAF

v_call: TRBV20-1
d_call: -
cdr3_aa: SAREETQY

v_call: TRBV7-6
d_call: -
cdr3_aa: ASSLGPGGETQY

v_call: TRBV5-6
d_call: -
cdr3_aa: ASSDGAPPY

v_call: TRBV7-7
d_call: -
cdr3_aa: ASSRGDQPGLGAKNIQY